One T cell receptor beta chain is described in this entry. The antigen is undetermined. Being one base from a much bigger clone, this may be a read error. The data belong to a study of T cells in Graves' hyperthyroidism and ophthalmopathy. Study-wide results and limits: In the analysis, a 13 V-J model separated ophthalmopathy from stable hyperthyroidism. Expanded thyroid clonotypes (above 0.001) were mostly also found in blood.

Inclusion characteristics of ophthalmopathy patients comprised a Clinical Activity Score of at least 3, a NOSPECS grade of at least 4, and duration under 3 months. TCR beta CDR3 regions were amplified from RNA transcripts. The HTBI set primed first-round TCR CDR3 RT-PCR. MiXCR, run by TCRdb on the multiplex PCR reads, gives a single entry per CDR3 protein. The data hold 490,000 or so distinct CDR3 sequences, with just under 20% observed a single time. The CDR3 is made up of 15 amino acids. The V gene's germline CDR1 is SGHRS and CDR2 YFSETQ. The sample comprised blood. The chain joins TRBV5-1 to TRBJ2-1; D not certain. The DNA matches TRBJ2-7 better at its end, which makes the J call doubtful. The receptor's source is a man aged 40-50 years with Graves' ophthalmopathy. The CDR3: CASTIMYLTYNEQYF. CDR3 in DNA: TGCGCCAGCACCATTATGTATTTGACCTACAATGAGCAGTACTTC.